The 4 T cell receptor beta chains presented below share a single source sample, sequenced in a study of cytomegalovirus exposure and HLA in healthy donors. The PCR made use of 60 Vbeta and 13 Jbeta primers. Data came from immunoSEQ multiplex PCR; TCRdb stores just in-frame clones and leaves some out. The data show roughly 180,000 clones, around 74% seen once. The sequenced sample was PBMCs. The receptors originated from a female donor in good health and CMV-seronegative.

The V gene is TRBV7-3, the J gene TRBJ2-3; 14 nucleotides line up with TRBD2. This CDR3 comprises 16 residues. V lost 4 bases and J lost 6; bases outside the gene matches: 6. From germline, CDR1 is SGHTA and CDR2 FQGTGA. Here the CDR3 DNA reads TGTGCCAGCAGCTCGGGACTAGCGGGAGCCGTTGATACGCAGTATTTT. This encodes CASSSGLAGAVDTQYF.

The V and J genes are TRBV7-3 and TRBJ2-5, with TRBD2 identical over 9 bases. The CDR3 extends over 17 amino acids. CDR1 is SGHTA, CDR2 FQGTGA, per germline. The V segment lost 5 bases and the J segment 4 bases; nucleotides outside the gene matches: 14. Here the CDR3 DNA reads TGTGCCAGCAGCCCGCCCCAAGTGGGCGGGAGGGCAGAGACCCAGTACTTC. Residues: CASSPPQVGGRAETQYF.

This clone turned up a few times. The rearrangement links TRBV4-1 to TRBJ2-7, with 10 bases matching TRBD2. This CDR3 has 16 residues. Per germline, CDR1 MGHRA and CDR2 YSYEKL. V lost 1 base and J lost 5; bases outside the gene matches: 8. CDR3 loop: CASSQVPGLAFNEQYF. The CDR3 DNA reads TGCGCCAGCAGCCAAGTCCCGGGACTAGCGTTCAACGAGCAGTACTTC.

J is TRBJ1-6 and V is TRBV27; D is undetermined. Trimming removed 5 bases from V and 7 bases from J, with 15 bases in between. The CDR3 spans 15 residues. In germline, CDR1 is MNHEY, CDR2 SMNVEV (reference sequence). CDR3 in amino acids: CASSVKRIWNSPLHF. CDR3 in DNA: TGTGCCAGCAGTGTAAAGCGGATTTGGAATTCACCCCTCCACTTT.